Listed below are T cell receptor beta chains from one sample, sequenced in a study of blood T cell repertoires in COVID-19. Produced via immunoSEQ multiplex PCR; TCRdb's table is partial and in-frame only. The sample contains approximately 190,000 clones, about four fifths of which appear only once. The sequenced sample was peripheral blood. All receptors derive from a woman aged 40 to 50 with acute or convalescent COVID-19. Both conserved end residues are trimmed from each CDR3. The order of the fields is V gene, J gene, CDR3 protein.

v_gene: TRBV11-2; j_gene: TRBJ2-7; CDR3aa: ASSLQTGSYEQY
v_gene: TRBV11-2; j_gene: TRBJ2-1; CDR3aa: ASSLVISYNEQF
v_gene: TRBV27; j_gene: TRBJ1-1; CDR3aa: ASSVRDRAVGTEAF
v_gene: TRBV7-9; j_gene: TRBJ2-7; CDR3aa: ASSSDITFSYEQY
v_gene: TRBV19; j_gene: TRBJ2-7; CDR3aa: ASSISPGTGLYEQY
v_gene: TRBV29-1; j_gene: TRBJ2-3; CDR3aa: SVDGPGGTDTQY
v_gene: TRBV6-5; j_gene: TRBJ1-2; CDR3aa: ASSSATGDAGYT
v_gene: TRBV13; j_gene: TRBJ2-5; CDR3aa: ASSYRQGHGETQY
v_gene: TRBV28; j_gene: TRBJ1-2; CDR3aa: ASSFLFRTDYGYT
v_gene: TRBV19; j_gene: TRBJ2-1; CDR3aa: ASSLLAGGTYEQF
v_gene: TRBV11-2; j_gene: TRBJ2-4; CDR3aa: ASSLLQGGNNIQY
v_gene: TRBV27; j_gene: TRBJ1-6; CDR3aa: ASSSGQNNSPLH
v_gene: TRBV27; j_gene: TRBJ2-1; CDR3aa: ATDRLVSSYNEQF
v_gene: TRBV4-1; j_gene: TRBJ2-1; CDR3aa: ASSLRTSGDYNEQF
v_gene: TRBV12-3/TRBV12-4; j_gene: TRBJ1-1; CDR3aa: ASTGEGLTEAF
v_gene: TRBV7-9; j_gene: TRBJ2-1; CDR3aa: ASSLGAYNEQF
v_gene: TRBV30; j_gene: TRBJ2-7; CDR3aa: AREEGYEQY
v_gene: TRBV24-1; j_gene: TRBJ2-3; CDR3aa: ATSDPGLAGAVTDTQY
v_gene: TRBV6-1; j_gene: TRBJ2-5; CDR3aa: ASSEAIQETQY
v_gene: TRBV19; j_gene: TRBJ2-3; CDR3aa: ASSSGTSGRDSDTQY
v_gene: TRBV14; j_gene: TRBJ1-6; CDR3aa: ASSQKQGIYNSPLH
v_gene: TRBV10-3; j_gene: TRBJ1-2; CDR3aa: AIKAQGTYGYT
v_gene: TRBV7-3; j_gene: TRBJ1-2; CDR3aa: ASSLIRTDGYT
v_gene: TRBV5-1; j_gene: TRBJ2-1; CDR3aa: ASSIRLAGEREQF
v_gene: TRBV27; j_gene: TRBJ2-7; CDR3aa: ASRPLQGHEQY
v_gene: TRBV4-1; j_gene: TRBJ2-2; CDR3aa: ASSQGGVTSGTGELF
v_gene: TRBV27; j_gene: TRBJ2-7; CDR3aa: ASSPGTATYEQY
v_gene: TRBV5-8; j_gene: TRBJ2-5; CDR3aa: ASYHGTVAEETQY
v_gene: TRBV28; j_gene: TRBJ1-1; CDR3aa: ASNPGQGNTEAF
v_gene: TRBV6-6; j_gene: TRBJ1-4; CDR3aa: ASSYSPGVGDEKLF
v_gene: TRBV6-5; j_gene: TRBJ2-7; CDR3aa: ATRQDYLYEQY
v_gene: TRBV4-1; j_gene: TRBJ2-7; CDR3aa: ASSQEYNRAYEQY
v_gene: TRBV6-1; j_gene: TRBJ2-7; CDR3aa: ASSEAAGGTAYEQY
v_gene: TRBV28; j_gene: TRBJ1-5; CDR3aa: ASSLPLTGYQPQH
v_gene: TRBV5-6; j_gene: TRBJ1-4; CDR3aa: ASSRTAFNEKLF
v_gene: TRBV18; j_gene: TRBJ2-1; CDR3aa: ASSPAGVSYNEQF
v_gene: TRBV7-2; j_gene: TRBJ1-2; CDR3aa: ASSLRMDRGLIYGYT